These 24 T cell receptor beta chains came from one sample sequenced in a study of shared clonotypes between healthy human individuals. The naive CD8 fraction comprised CD45RO-negative cells positively selected for CCR7 and excluded terminally differentiated effector memory CD45RA+ cells. The assay was immunoSEQ multiplex PCR, and TCRdb's table has in-frame clones only and misses some. The sample consists of 1.5 million to 2.5 million clones, roughly 95% of them appearing once. The specimen sequenced was naive CD8+ T cells sorted from blood. Every receptor here comes from a man between 18 and 29 years old in good health.

Note on this clone: The sample contains more than one DNA sequence encoding this CDR3. The CDR3 sequence: CASSYSGREETQYF. The DNA of the CDR3 is TGTGCCAGCAGTTACTCGGGACGCGAAGAGACCCAGTACTTC. The V and J genes are TRBV6-5 and TRBJ2-5; D tentatively fits TRBD1 or TRBD2 (5 bases each). The CDR3 is 14 residues long. Germline V gene sequence: CDR1 MNHEY, CDR2 SVGAGI. The V gene lost 0 bases and the J gene lost 3 bases, with 8 bases spanning the gap.

The chain recombines TRBV6-6 with TRBJ2-7; 10 nucleotides match TRBD1. Germline CDR1 and CDR2: MNHNY and SVGAGI (reference sequence). The CDR3 covers 15 residues. Trimming cost V 2 bases and J 3 bases; bases outside gene matches: 4. Written as DNA, the CDR3 is TGTGCCAGCAGTTACACCGGGACAGGGGACTACGAGCAGTACTTC. This encodes CASSYTGTGDYEQYF.

The chain joins TRBV27 to TRBJ1-2; D might be TRBD1 (5 bases). Deletions cut 2 bases from V and 2 bases from J, with 15 bases between. The CDR3 has 16 residues. The germline CDR1 and CDR2 sequences are MNHEY and SMNVEV (reference sequence). The CDR3 is CASSLIFGQGNYGYTF. The CDR3 DNA sequence: TGTGCCAGCAGTTTAATTTTCGGGCAGGGAAACTATGGCTACACCTTC.

The CDR3 bases are TGTGCCAGCGGGTGGGCGGAGATGGAATCACCCCTCCACTTT. Protein: CASGWAEMESPLHF. This chain connects TRBV2 to TRBJ1-6; no reliable D call. V gave up 8 bases and J gave up 10 bases, with 18 bases separating them. The CDR3 length is 14 residues. Germline loops: CDR1 SNHLY, CDR2 FYNNEI.

The rearrangement joins TRBV27 to TRBJ1-2; TRBD1 matches at 7 bases. Per the germline V gene, CDR1 is MNHEY and CDR2 is SMNVEV (reference sequence). The CDR3 covers 15 residues. The junction had 12 bases not matched to a gene; V was cut back by 5 bases and J by 6 bases. The CDR3 region has the DNA TGTGCCAGCAGTCCCACAGGGGATTGGGGGCATGGCTACACCTTC. It encodes CASSPTGDWGHGYTF.

The rearrangement uses TRBV10-1 and TRBJ1-2; 8 bases are shared with TRBD1. Germline V gives CDR1 WNHNN, CDR2 SYGVQD (reference sequence). The CDR3 sequence is 15 residues long. The V gene end was trimmed by 9 bases and the J gene end by 2 bases; junction bases not matched to a gene: 11. The DNA for the CDR3 is TGCGCCAGTAGACCTCCGGGACAGGAGAACTATGGCTACACCTTC. It yields the protein CASRPPGQENYGYTF.

The CDR3 nucleotides read TGCGCCAGCAGCCTTGTCCCGATGGGGCCCTCGGAAGAGCAGTACTTC. Residues: CASSLVPMGPSEEQYF. This sequence joins TRBV4-1 and TRBJ2-7, with D possibly TRBD1 on 5 matching bases. Between the trimmed V and J ends, which lost 4 bases and 7 bases, there was a span of 23 bases. The germline V gene encodes CDR1 MGHRA and CDR2 YSYEKL. CDR3 length: 16 amino acids.

The rearrangement uses TRBV4-3 and TRBJ1-1, with TRBD1 identical over 8 bases. CDR1 is LGHNA, CDR2 YSLEER, per germline. The trim removed 3 bases at V and 5 bases at J, leaving 5 bases unmatched. This CDR3 spans 14 amino acids. The CDR3 loop is CASSHGQGGTEAFF. The CDR3 DNA reads TGCGCCAGCAGCCACGGACAGGGCGGAACTGAAGCTTTCTTT.

The DNA for the CDR3 is TGTGCCAGCACTTCTACCCAAAACTATGGCTACACCTTC. The encoded protein is CASTSTQNYGYTF. The chain has TRBV9 and TRBJ1-2; D ambiguous. Trimming took off 6 bases at V and 2 bases at J, with 11 bases between the two ends. This CDR3 comprises 13 residues. The V gene's germline CDR1 is SGDLS and CDR2 YYNGEE.

This clone was observed a handful of times. This rearrangement joins TRBV25-1 to TRBJ1-6; no clear D gene. V was pared by 7 bases and J by 6 bases, with 13 bases between. The CDR3 is 14 residues long. CDR1 MGHDK and CDR2 SYGVNS come from the germline V gene. Written as DNA, the CDR3 is TGTGCCAGCAAATCTGCAGCCTTTAATTCACCCCTCCACTTT. It specifies CASKSAAFNSPLHF.

The chain is built from TRBV29-1 and TRBJ1-6, with 7 bases lining up with TRBD1. This CDR3 region has 13 residues. J gave up 5 bases and V 4 bases, and 2 bases lay outside the gene matches. Germline CDR1 and CDR2: SQVTM and ANQGSEA. CDR3 bases: TGCAGCGTTGGGGACAGCGATAATTCACCCCTCCACTTT. It encodes CSVGDSDNSPLHF.

The chain recombines TRBV6-1 with TRBJ2-7; the match to TRBD1 covers 9 bases. V lost 7 bases, J lost 1 base, and 2 bases stayed unmatched. The CDR3 contains 13 residues. Germline V gene sequence: CDR1 MNHNS, CDR2 SASEGT. The DNA for the CDR3 is TGTGCCAGCAAGGGACAGGGTTCCTACGAGCAGTACTTC. Translating gives CASKGQGSYEQYF.

A note on this clone: The same CDR3 also results from other DNA sequences found in this sample. The chain joins TRBV7-9 to TRBJ2-7; weak D call: TRBD1 (5 bases). V lost 6 bases and J 0 bases, leaving 9 bases between the germline ends. Germline CDR1 reads SEHNR; CDR2 reads FQNEAQ (reference sequence). CDR3 length: 13 amino acids. The CDR3 protein is CASSSDSSYEQYF. The CDR3 DNA sequence: TGTGCCAGCAGTTCCGACAGCTCCTACGAGCAGTACTTC.

In the case of this clone: Other DNA variants within this sample encode the same CDR3. The rearrangement links TRBV7-9 to TRBJ2-7, with D perhaps being TRBD1 or TRBD2 (5 bases each). V shed 5 bases and J shed 2 bases, with 16 bases lying between them. This CDR3 contains 15 residues. Germline CDR1 and CDR2: SEHNR and FQNEAQ (reference sequence). CDR3 sequence: CASSLSRDRAYEQYF. CDR3 coding DNA: TGTGCCAGCAGCCTCAGCCGGGACCGAGCCTACGAGCAGTACTTC.

V and J are TRBV10-2 and TRBJ1-2; D possibly corresponds to TRBD1 (6 bases). The CDR3 loop spans 15 amino acids. V lost 0 bases to trimming and J lost 4 bases, with 12 bases between them. The germline gives CDR1 WSHSY, CDR2 SAAADI. As DNA, the CDR3 is TGCGCCAGCAGTGAGTCTAGGGACATTCGCTATGGCTACACCTTC. Its translation is CASSESRDIRYGYTF.

This chain joins TRBV4-3 and TRBJ2-5, with a tentative D call TRBD1 (6 bases). The CDR3 runs to 15 residues. The germline V and J ends were trimmed by 1 base and 1 base, with 10 bases remaining between them. CDR1 and CDR2 from the germline V gene are LGHNA and YSLEER. CDR3 sequence (DNA): TGCGCCAGCAGCCAAGGACAGGCCGTCCAAGAGACCCAGTACTTC. This translates into CASSQGQAVQETQYF.

This clone was found a few times. This chain's CDR3 is CASSEITGDDNSPLHF. The CDR3 region has the DNA TGTGCCAGCAGTGAAATTACAGGTGACGATAATTCACCCCTCCACTTT. The chain employs TRBV2 and TRBJ1-6, with D tentatively TRBD1 (5 bases). V gave up 2 bases and J gave up 5 bases, with 13 bases separating them. Germline CDR1 is SNHLY and CDR2 is FYNNEI. This CDR3 comprises 16 residues.

This chain links TRBV14 with TRBJ1-2; D gene unclear. The germline V gene encodes CDR1 SGHDN and CDR2 FVKESK. The CDR3 runs to 13 residues. Trimming removed 0 bases from V and 4 bases from J, with 6 bases in between. The CDR3 nucleotides read TGTGCCAGCAGCCAAGATGCCGGCTATGGCTACACCTTC. It codes for CASSQDAGYGYTF. Drawing the rest from reference TRBV14 and TRBJ1-2, the complete variable domain is EAGVTQFPSHSVIEKGQTVTLRCDPISGHDNLYWYRRVMGKEIKFLLHFVKESKQDESGMPNNRFLAERTGGTYSTLKVQPAELEDSGVYFCASSQDAGYGYTFGSGTRLTVV.

The chain joins TRBV28 to TRBJ2-7; no clear D. This CDR3 is 18 amino acids long. In germline, CDR1 is MDHEN, CDR2 SYDVKM. V was cut by 2 bases and J by 5 bases, with 25 bases left in between. CDR3 in amino acids: CASSLGYSRTRMADEQYF. The CDR3 region has the DNA TGTGCCAGCAGTTTAGGCTACTCCCGGACGCGGATGGCGGACGAGCAGTACTTC. Full variable domain (missing parts from reference TRBV28 and TRBJ2-7): DVKVTQSSRYLVKRTGEKVFLECVQDMDHENMFWYRQDPGLGLRLIYFSYDVKMKEKGDIPEGYSVSREKKERFSLILESASTNQTSMYLCASSLGYSRTRMADEQYFGPGTRLTVT.

Note on this clone: The sample has other DNA sequences that encode this CDR3 too. This rearrangement joins TRBV27 to TRBJ1-4, with 9 bases lining up with TRBD1. The J segment lost 4 bases and the V segment lost 3 bases, leaving 0 bases of the junction unmatched. The CDR3 is made up of 14 amino acids. Germline assignment: CDR1 MNHEY and CDR2 SMNVEV (reference sequence). As DNA, the CDR3 is TGTGCCAGCAGTTTGACAGGGGGTAATGAAAAACTGTTTTTT. Translated: CASSLTGGNEKLFF.

A remark on this clone: The same CDR3 can be traced to other DNA sequences in this sample. V is TRBV4-2 and J is TRBJ2-5; 7 nucleotides match TRBD2. From germline, CDR1 is LGHNA and CDR2 YNFKEQ. V was pared by 1 base and J by 4 bases, with 0 bases of the junction left unmatched. The CDR3 totals 13 residues. DNA of the CDR3: TGTGCCAGCAGCCAAGGACTAGCAGAGACCCAGTACTTC. Protein: CASSQGLAETQYF.

A note on this clone: The sample holds other DNA sequences that translate to the same CDR3. This rearrangement joins TRBV9 to TRBJ2-7; 8 bases are a match to TRBD1. The junction had 3 bases not matched to a gene; V was cut back by 0 bases and J by 4 bases. Germline CDR1 SGDLS, CDR2 YYNGEE. CDR3 length equals 14 residues. The DNA for the CDR3 is TGTGCCAGCAGCGTAGGGCAGGGGGCATACGAGCAGTACTTC. This encodes CASSVGQGAYEQYF. Drawing the rest from reference TRBV9 and TRBJ2-7, the complete variable domain is DSGVTQTPKHLITATGQRVTLRCSPRSGDLSVYWYQQSLDQGLQFLIQYYNGEERAKGNILERFSAQQFPDLHSELNLSSLELGDSALYFCASSVGQGAYEQYFGPGTRLTVT.

The chain couples TRBV7-2 to TRBJ2-3, with TRBD2 matching over 7 bases. CDR1 SGHTA and CDR2 FQGNSA come from the germline V gene. V was pared by 5 bases and J by 7 bases, with 15 bases of the junction left unmatched. The CDR3 has 16 amino acids. This CDR3 is CASSPGWTRVGNTQYF. DNA for the CDR3: TGTGCCAGCAGCCCCGGGTGGACTAGGGTCGGTAATACGCAGTATTTT.

A note on this clone: Distinct nucleotide sequences in the sample also encode this CDR3. V and J are TRBV6-5 and TRBJ2-7, with D perhaps matching TRBD2 (5 bases). CDR1 is MNHEY, CDR2 SVGAGI, per germline. Trimming took off 2 bases at V and 5 bases at J, with 7 bases between the two ends. The CDR3 contains 12 residues. CDR3 DNA: TGTGCCAGCAGTTACACGGGAAACGAGCAGTACTTC. As protein: CASSYTGNEQYF.